The 25 T cell receptor beta chains below come from one sample, sequenced in a study of cytomegalovirus exposure and HLA in healthy donors. Primers: 60 Vbeta forward and 13 Jbeta reverse. Assay: immunoSEQ multiplex PCR; the TCRdb copy retains only in-frame clones and omits some. The sample records around 100,000 clones, over 70% being singletons. The sequenced material came from PBMCs. These receptors were collected from a man between 45 and 60 years old in good health and CMV-seropositive.

The chain is built from TRBV28 and TRBJ2-3; TRBD1 aligns across 8 bases. This CDR3 spans 14 amino acids. Losses at the gene ends were 10 bases for V and 2 bases for J; bases not matched to a gene: 8. CDR1 is MDHEN and CDR2 is SYDVKM in the germline V gene. The CDR3 is CATNRGALTDTQYF. The CDR3 DNA reads TGTGCCACCAACAGGGGGGCACTCACAGATACGCAGTATTTT.

This sequence joins TRBV15 and TRBJ2-5; TRBD1 matches at 7 bases. The better agreement between TRBJ2-7 and the DNA end casts doubt on the J call. From germline, CDR1 is LNHNV and CDR2 YYDKDF (reference sequence). The CDR3 has 17 residues. The CDR3 is CATSRDFRQGYSYEQYF. CDR3 DNA: TGTGCCACCAGCAGAGATTTTCGACAGGGATACTCCTACGAGCAGTACTTC.

The V call is TRBV28, the J call TRBJ2-7; D is unclear. Germline V gives CDR1 MDHEN, CDR2 SYDVKM. The V gene lost 6 bases and the J gene lost 3 bases, with 15 bases spanning the gap. The CDR3 has 14 residues. The DNA of the CDR3 is TGTGCCAGCAGACAGACACCGGTCAACTACGAGCAGTACTTC. Protein: CASRQTPVNYEQYF.

The sample holds a few counts of this clone. The rearrangement links TRBV7-9 to TRBJ1-1; D perhaps matches TRBD1 (5 bases). The V gene's germline CDR1 is SEHNR and CDR2 FQNEAQ (reference sequence). The CDR3 is made up of 14 amino acids. Trimming shortened V by 5 bases and J by 3 bases, and 13 bases separated the two germline ends. As DNA, the CDR3 is TGTGCCAGCAGCCGATCCGGGGGGGACACTGAAGCTTTCTTT. Protein sequence: CASSRSGGDTEAFF.

This clone has more than one count but fewer than ten. The chain employs TRBV19 and TRBJ2-7; TRBD1 might be the D (6 bases). Trimming left V 3 bases short and J 6 bases short, with 9 bases between. This CDR3 contains 12 residues. Germline loops: CDR1 LNHDA, CDR2 SQIVND (reference sequence). As DNA, the CDR3 is TGTGCCAGTAGTATTACAGGGTTCGAGCAGTACTTC. Protein: CASSITGFEQYF.

The genes are TRBV6-1 and TRBJ1-1, with D possibly being TRBD1 (5 bases). Germline lookup yields CDR1 MNHNS and CDR2 SASEGT. CDR3 size: 12 residues. V was clipped by 7 bases and J by 5 bases, with 11 bases between them. The CDR3 sequence: CASNRGVTEAFF. CDR3 in DNA: TGTGCCAGCAACCGGGGGGTTACTGAAGCTTTCTTT.

On this clone: This CDR3 is also generated by other DNA sequences in the sample. The chain is built from TRBV5-1 and TRBJ1-1; 8 nucleotides match TRBD1. From germline, CDR1 is SGHRS and CDR2 YFSETQ. The CDR3 consists of 14 residues. V shed 3 bases, J shed 5 bases, and the junction held 6 bases outside the gene matches. CDR3 in amino acids: CASSSITGGTEAFF. The CDR3 DNA sequence: TGCGCCAGCAGCTCTATTACAGGGGGAACTGAAGCTTTCTTT.

This chain links TRBV15 with TRBJ2-1, with 12 bases identical to TRBD2. This CDR3 has 18 residues. CDR1 is LNHNV, CDR2 YYDKDF, per germline (reference sequence). Unmatched junction bases numbered 10, after V lost 5 bases and J lost 2 bases. CDR3 DNA: TGTGCCACCAGCGCACAGGGACTAGCGGGTCAGCCCTACAATGAGCAGTTCTTC. It is translated as CATSAQGLAGQPYNEQFF.

The chain carries TRBV23-1 and TRBJ2-7; TRBD1 might be the D (6 bases). TRBV23-1 is treated as an ORF (open reading frame) with a function not yet certain. This CDR3 spans 15 amino acids. The V end lost 0 bases, the J end lost 5 bases, and 14 bases lay between the germline ends. This CDR3 is CASSQSGTWTHEQYF. As DNA, the CDR3 is TGCGCCAGCAGTCAATCTGGGACATGGACCCACGAGCAGTACTTC.

This sequence joins TRBV6-1 and TRBJ1-3; D is uncertain. The CDR3 has 14 amino acids. Per germline, CDR1 MNHNS and CDR2 SASEGT. V lost 3 bases and J lost 4, with 10 bases in between. CDR3 bases: TGTGCCAGCAGTGACCGGGGTAGAGGAAACACCATATATTTT. This encodes CASSDRGRGNTIYF.

CDR3 bases: TGTGCCAGCTCACCCAAGTCGGGGGGCGTTCAAGAGACCCAGTACTTC. Its translation: CASSPKSGGVQETQYF. This chain joins TRBV18 and TRBJ2-5; possible D gene TRBD2, 7 bases. Germline V gene lookup returns CDR1 KGHSH and CDR2 LQKENI. The V gene lost 3 bases and the J gene lost 2 bases, with 16 bases spanning the gap. CDR3 length equals 16 residues.

This clone was seen more than once but under ten times. V is TRBV7-3 and J is TRBJ2-5, with TRBD1 as a possible D gene (5 bases). V was pared by 3 bases and J by 4 bases, with 9 bases between. Germline V gene lookup returns CDR1 SGHTA and CDR2 FQGTGA. The CDR3 totals 13 residues. In DNA, the CDR3 is TGTGCCAGCAGCTTCAGGGCCAGAGAGACCCAGTACTTC. Its translation is CASSFRARETQYF.

The chain has TRBV7-8 and TRBJ2-7; TRBD2 is a possible D gene (5 bases). Looked up from germline, CDR1 is SGHVS and CDR2 is FQNEAQ. This CDR3 is built from 13 residues. Trimming shortened V by 8 bases and J by 0 bases, and 11 bases separated the two germline ends. The CDR3 DNA reads TGTGCCAGCTCTAGCAGGAGCTCCTACGAGCAGTACTTC. This gives the protein CASSSRSSYEQYF.

The V and J genes are TRBV27 and TRBJ2-7; 9 bases agree with TRBD2. The CDR3 length is 15 residues. V shed 2 bases, J shed 2 bases, and the junction held 4 bases outside the gene matches. Germline lookup yields CDR1 MNHEY and CDR2 SMNVEV (reference sequence). The CDR3: CASSLKGLAPYEQYF. CDR3 coding DNA: TGTGCCAGCAGTTTAAAGGGACTAGCACCCTACGAGCAGTACTTC.

The table lists this clone with a count of one. V is TRBV6-1 and J is TRBJ2-7; maybe TRBD2 (6 bases). The CDR3 has 15 residues. V was trimmed by 2 bases and J by 6 bases, leaving 17 bases between them. Germline-derived CDR1 and CDR2 are MNHNS and SASEGT. CDR3 loop: CASSEWKGVEGEQYF. CDR3 coding DNA: TGTGCCAGCAGTGAATGGAAGGGAGTGGAGGGCGAGCAGTACTTC.

The chain has TRBV27 and TRBJ2-6, with D possibly TRBD1 on 6 matching bases. V lost 4 bases, J lost 2 bases, and 15 bases lay in between. This CDR3 has 17 residues. CDR1 is MNHEY, CDR2 SMNVEV, per germline (reference sequence). CDR3: CASSSSTGVTGANVLTF. The CDR3 DNA is TGTGCCAGCAGTTCATCGACAGGAGTAACTGGGGCCAACGTCCTGACTTTC. Full variable domain (remainder filled in from reference TRBV27 and TRBJ2-6): EAQVTQNPRYLITVTGKKLTVTCSQNMNHEYMSWYRQDPGLGLRQIYYSMNVEVTDKGDVPEGYKVSRKEKRNFPLILESPSPNQTSLYFCASSSSTGVTGANVLTFGAGSRLTVL.

This clone came up a few times. The J gene is TRBJ2-7, the V gene TRBV6-5, with 7 nucleotides matching TRBD1. V shed 8 bases, J shed 7 bases, and the junction held 17 bases outside the gene matches. The germline gives CDR1 MNHEY, CDR2 SVGAGI. CDR3 length: 15 residues. The CDR3 reads CASGTGTAYVGEQYF. CDR3 in DNA: TGTGCCAGCGGGACCGGGACAGCTTACGTAGGAGAGCAGTACTTC.

V and J are TRBV25-1 and TRBJ2-7; perhaps TRBD1 as D (6 bases). The germline V gene encodes CDR1 MGHDK and CDR2 SYGVNS. The CDR3 consists of 11 residues. V dropped 10 bases and J dropped 6 bases, with 13 bases sitting between them. For the CDR3, the DNA is TGTGCCACCCAGGGGCAGGGCGAGCAGTACTTC. Protein sequence: CATQGQGEQYF.

This chain links TRBV7-2 with TRBJ2-3; TRBD2 agrees at 10 bases. V trimming: 4 bases; J trimming: 6 bases; junction bases outside the gene matches: 7. CDR3 size: 15 residues. The germline gives CDR1 SGHTA, CDR2 FQGNSA. CDR3 nucleotide sequence: TGTGCCAGCAGCTCTCTAGCGGGAGATGTTGATACGCAGTATTTT. Translating gives CASSSLAGDVDTQYF.

The chain employs TRBV9 and TRBJ2-3, with 9 bases that match TRBD2. This CDR3 contains 19 residues. Losses at the gene ends were 1 base for V and 6 bases for J; bases not matched to a gene: 18. CDR1 is SGDLS, CDR2 YYNGEE, per germline. DNA for the CDR3: TGTGCCAGCAGCGTAATTCCAGGGACGACTAGCGGAAAGCAGGATACGCAGTATTTT. It encodes CASSVIPGTTSGKQDTQYF.

DNA for the CDR3: TGTGCCAGCAGCCAAAACAGGGGGAACGGGGCCAACGTCCTGACTTTC. Translation: CASSQNRGNGANVLTF. The genes are TRBV14 and TRBJ2-6, with 8 bases that match TRBD1. Looked up from germline, CDR1 is SGHDN and CDR2 is FVKESK. This CDR3 spans 16 amino acids. J was trimmed by 4 bases and V by 2 bases; bases with no gene match: 4. Using reference TRBV14 and TRBJ2-6 for the parts outside the CDR3, the full variable domain is EAGVTQFPSHSVIEKGQTVTLRCDPISGHDNLYWYRRVMGKEIKFLLHFVKESKQDESGMPNNRFLAERTGGTYSTLKVQPAELEDSGVYFCASSQNRGNGANVLTFGAGSRLTVL.

This clone was counted a single time. The V call is TRBV6-1, the J call TRBJ1-1, with D possibly matching TRBD1 (5 bases). The CDR3 extends over 11 amino acids. Germline CDR1 and CDR2: MNHNS and SASEGT. Trimming took off 2 bases at V and 8 bases at J, with 6 bases between the two ends. The CDR3 spells CASSEHREAFF. For the CDR3, the DNA is TGTGCCAGCAGTGAACACAGGGAAGCTTTCTTT.

This clone was recorded only once. The genes are TRBV18 and TRBJ1-1; no clear D. V lost 8 bases, J lost 3 bases, and 16 bases lay in between. The CDR3 spans 14 residues. In germline, CDR1 is KGHSH, CDR2 LQKENI. The CDR3 region has the DNA TGTGCCAGCATTCTTCAGCCGAGGGACACTGAAGCTTTCTTT. Translation gives CASILQPRDTEAFF.

The chain uses TRBV27 and TRBJ2-7, with TRBD2 matching 10 bases. Unmatched junction bases numbered 8, after V lost 4 bases and J lost 5 bases. CDR1 is MNHEY and CDR2 is SMNVEV in the germline V gene (reference sequence). The CDR3 totals 15 residues. The CDR3 nucleotides are TGTGCCAGCAGTTATGAGCGGGAGGGCCGCCACGAGCAGTACTTC. As protein: CASSYEREGRHEQYF.

The rearrangement links TRBV6-1 to TRBJ2-1; D unclear. CDR3 size: 13 residues. Germline CDR1 MNHNS, CDR2 SASEGT. V was shortened by 2 bases and J by 11 bases, with 13 bases between the two germline ends. The CDR3 bases are TGTGCCAGCAGTGAAATGTCCAAACATCAGCAGTTCTTC. Residues: CASSEMSKHQQFF.